This record looks at one TCR beta chain sequence and its context. The sample is drawn from a study of blood T cell repertoires in COVID-19. Study in general: From T cells, B-cell-depleted T cells, or PBMCs came the material, which was cDNA or gDNA.

The CDR3 contains 11 residues. Trimming took 6 bases from V and 4 from J, leaving 6 bases between them. Germline values: CDR1 SNHLY, CDR2 FYNNEI. The data were produced by immunoSEQ multiplex PCR, yet TCRdb's version contains in-frame clones alone and is incomplete. This sample has 100,000 or so clones, with roughly 84% found just once. The receptor's source is a human donor in a cohort sampled during active COVID-19. The rearrangement links TRBV2 to TRBJ2-5, with a weak D call TRBD1 (5 bases). Sequenced sample: peripheral blood. The CDR3 sequence: CASRQVETQYF. The CDR3 DNA reads TGTGCCAGCAGACAGGTAGAGACCCAGTACTTC.